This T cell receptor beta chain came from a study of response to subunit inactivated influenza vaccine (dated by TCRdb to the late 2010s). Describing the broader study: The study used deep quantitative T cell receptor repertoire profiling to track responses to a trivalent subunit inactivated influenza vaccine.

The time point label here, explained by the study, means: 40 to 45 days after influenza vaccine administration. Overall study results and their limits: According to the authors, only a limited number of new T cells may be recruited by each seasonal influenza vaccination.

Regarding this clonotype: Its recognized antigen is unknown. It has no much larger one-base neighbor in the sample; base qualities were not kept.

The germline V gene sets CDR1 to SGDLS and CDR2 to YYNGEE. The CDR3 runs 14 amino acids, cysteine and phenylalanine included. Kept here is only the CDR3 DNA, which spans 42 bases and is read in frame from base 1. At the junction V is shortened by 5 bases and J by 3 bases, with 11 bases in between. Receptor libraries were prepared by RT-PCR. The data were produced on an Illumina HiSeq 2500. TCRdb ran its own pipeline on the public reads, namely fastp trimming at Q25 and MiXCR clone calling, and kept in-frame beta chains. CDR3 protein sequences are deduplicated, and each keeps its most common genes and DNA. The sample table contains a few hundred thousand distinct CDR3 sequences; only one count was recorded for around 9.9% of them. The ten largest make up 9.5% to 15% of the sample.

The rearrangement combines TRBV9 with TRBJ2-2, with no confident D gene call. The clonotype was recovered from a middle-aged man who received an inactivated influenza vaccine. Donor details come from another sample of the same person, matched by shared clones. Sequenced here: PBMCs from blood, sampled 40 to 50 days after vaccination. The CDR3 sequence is CASRQQWDTGELFF. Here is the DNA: TGTGCCAGCAGGCAACAATGGGACACCGGGGAGCTGTTTTTT.